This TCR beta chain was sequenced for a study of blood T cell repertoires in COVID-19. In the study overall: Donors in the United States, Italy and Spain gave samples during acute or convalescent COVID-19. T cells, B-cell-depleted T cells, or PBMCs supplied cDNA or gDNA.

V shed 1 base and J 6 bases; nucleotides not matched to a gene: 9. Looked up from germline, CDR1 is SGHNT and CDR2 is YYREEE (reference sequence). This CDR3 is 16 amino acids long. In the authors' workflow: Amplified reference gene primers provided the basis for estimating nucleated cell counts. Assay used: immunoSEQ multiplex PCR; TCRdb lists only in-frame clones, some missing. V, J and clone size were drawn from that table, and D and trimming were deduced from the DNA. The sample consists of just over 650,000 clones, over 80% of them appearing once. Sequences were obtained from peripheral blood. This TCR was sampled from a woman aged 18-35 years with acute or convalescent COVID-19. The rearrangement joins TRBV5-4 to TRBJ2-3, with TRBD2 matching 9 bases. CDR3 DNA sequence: TGTGCCAGCAGCTTGTTGCCAGCGGGGGGCGTCGATACGCAGTATTTT. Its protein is CASSLLPAGGVDTQYF.